The rows below give T cell receptor beta chains drawn from one sample of a study of control samples from healthy donors and cancer patients. Measured with immunoSEQ multiplex PCR; TCRdb has only the in-frame clones, and not every one. Among about 150,000 clones listed, roughly 93% were seen once. Sequencing used blood. The receptors were sampled from a man aged 18 to 29 in good health. The CDR3 runs from the conserved cysteine through the conserved F or W. The order of the fields is V gene, D gene, clone size, J gene, CDR3 DNA, CDR3 protein. D genes are given only for firm matches. For some rows the clone size is stated as once, few or many, or as a class when expanded; others skip it.

>TRBV19|-|-|TRBJ1-2
TGTGCCAGTAACAAGGGCAGTACTAACTATGGCTACACCTTC
CASNKGSTNYGYTF
>TRBV6-5|-|-|TRBJ2-7
TGTGCCAGCAGTTCCACCTCCTCACGACAACTGCAGTACTTC
CASSSTSSRQLQYF
>TRBV6-2/TRBV6-3|-|-|TRBJ2-7
TGTGCCAGCAGTTACTCAACCCGAATTCAGGGGTTGGGGCAGTACTTC
CASSYSTRIQGLGQYF
>TRBV2|-|-|TRBJ1-3
TGTGCCAGCAGTGAGGATATAGTCCCTTCTGGAAACACCATATATTTT
CASSEDIVPSGNTIYF
>TRBV5-1|TRBD1|-|TRBJ1-3
TGCGCCAGCAGCTTGGAGGGGGCCGAAGGAAACACCATATATTTT
CASSLEGAEGNTIYF
>TRBV5-1|TRBD2|-|TRBJ2-3
TGCGCCAGCAGCATTAGCGGGAGGGCCCTGGATACGCAGTATTTT
CASSISGRALDTQYF
>TRBV6-1|-|-|TRBJ2-5
TGTGCCAGCAGTGAAGGCGGGGACGGACCGACCCAGTACTTC
CASSEGGDGPTQYF
>TRBV2|-|-|TRBJ1-4
TGTGCCAGCAGAGAAACAGGAGCAGGAAGTGAAAAACTGTTTTTT
CASRETGAGSEKLFF
>TRBV5-1|TRBD1|once|TRBJ2-7
TGCGCCAGCAGATCCGGGACAGACCGATACGAGCAGTACTTC
CASRSGTDRYEQYF
>TRBV6-5|-|-|TRBJ1-6
TGTGCCAGCAGAAACGGGGGTGGTGATTCACCCCTCCACTTT
CASRNGGGDSPLHF
>TRBV28|TRBD1|-|TRBJ1-1
TGTGCCAGCAGTTTCCCCCGGACAGGGGTGGGTACTGAAGCTTTCTTT
CASSFPRTGVGTEAFF
>TRBV5-4|TRBD1|-|TRBJ1-2
TGTGCCAGCAGTCGCGACAGGGCTAGGGGCTACACCTTC
CASSRDRARGYTF
>TRBV11-2|-|-|TRBJ1-1
TGTGCCAGCACCCTAGGAGGGGCCTGGGATGAAGCTTTCTTT
CASTLGGAWDEAFF
>TRBV4-1|TRBD1|-|TRBJ1-1
TGCGCCAGCAGCCAAGCCCCAGGGGGGTACACTGAAGCTTTCTTT
CASSQAPGGYTEAFF
>TRBV2|-|-|TRBJ1-2
TGTGCCAGCAGTGAAGAGGGTCGACGGAGTAACTATGGCTACACCTTC
CASSEEGRRSNYGYTF
>TRBV19|-|-|TRBJ2-1
TGTGCCAGGCGTACAGGGAATGAGCAGTTCTTC
CARRTGNEQFF
>TRBV2|-|-|TRBJ1-1
TGTGCCAGCAGGTGGACGGACTTGATGAACACTGAAGCTTTCTTT
CASRWTDLMNTEAFF
>TRBV19|-|-|TRBJ1-3
TGTGCCAGTAGTATTGCCTACACTGTTTCTGGAAACACCATATATTTT
CASSIAYTVSGNTIYF
>TRBV11-2|TRBD1|-|TRBJ2-7
TGTGCCAGCACCATTGTTCCCCCGGGACAGGGGGCGGAGGGCTACGAGCAGTACTTC
CASTIVPPGQGAEGYEQYF
>TRBV28|-|-|TRBJ1-2
TGTGCCAGCAGTCGACCTAGGGGTCCCTCTAACTATGGCTACACCTTC
CASSRPRGPSNYGYTF
>TRBV18|TRBD2|-|TRBJ2-3
TGTGCCAGCTCACCTTCGACTAGCGGGTACACAGATACGCAGTATTTT
CASSPSTSGYTDTQYF
>TRBV5-4|-|-|TRBJ2-2
TGTGCCAGCAGCGCCCGGGTCCCCGGGGAGCTGTTTTTT
CASSARVPGELFF
>TRBV12-3/TRBV12-4|-|-|TRBJ2-1
TGTGCCAGCAGCCAACAGGGAGATGAGCAGTTCTTC
CASSQQGDEQFF
>TRBV5-4|-|once|TRBJ1-1
TGTGCCAGCAGCTGGCCGGACAGAGGGAACACTGAAGCTTTCTTT
CASSWPDRGNTEAFF
>TRBV24-1|-|-|TRBJ1-2
TGTGCCACCAGTGCCTCGGGTGAGGCGGTTAACTATGGCTACACCTTC
CATSASGEAVNYGYTF
>TRBV4-3|-|once|TRBJ2-1
TGCGCCAGCAGCCAAGTCCAGGGGAGAGGGCAGTTCTTC
CASSQVQGRGQFF
>TRBV6-5|-|-|TRBJ2-2
TGTGCCAGCAGTTACTCAGGGTCGAACACCGGGGAGCTGTTTTTT
CASSYSGSNTGELFF
>TRBV7-6|-|-|TRBJ2-2
TGTGCCAGCAGCCTCTTTAGGAACAGGGGAGGAAACACCGGGGAGCTGTTTTTT
CASSLFRNRGGNTGELFF
>TRBV29-1|-|once|TRBJ2-7
TGCAGCGTTCCAGGCCTATCCTACGAGCAGTACTTC
CSVPGLSYEQYF
>TRBV2|-|-|TRBJ1-1
TGTGCCAGCAGTCTGGGAGGGCTCACTGAAGCTTTCTTT
CASSLGGLTEAFF
>TRBV4-1|-|-|TRBJ1-1
TGCGCCAGCAGCCAAGGAGACGATGAAGCTTTCTTT
CASSQGDDEAFF
>TRBV7-9|-|-|TRBJ1-2
TGTGCCAGCAGCTCCACGGGGTCGGACTATGGCTACACCTTC
CASSSTGSDYGYTF
>TRBV24-1|-|-|TRBJ1-6
TGTGCCACCAGTGCCAGCTATAATTCACCCCTCCACTTT
CATSASYNSPLHF
>TRBV27|TRBD2|-|TRBJ2-1
TGTGCCAGCAGTTTGGGACTAGCGGCCTACAATGAGCAGTTCTTC
CASSLGLAAYNEQFF
>TRBV5-8|-|-|TRBJ1-2
TGTGCCAGCAGCTTGCACGGCTACACCTTC
CASSLHGYTF
>TRBV6-5|-|-|TRBJ2-7
TGTGCCAGCAGTTCCGGGATAAAACTCTACGAGCAGTACTTC
CASSSGIKLYEQYF
>TRBV27|-|-|TRBJ1-6
TGTGCCAGCAGTTCGAGGGGTTCCAATTCACCCCTCCACTTT
CASSSRGSNSPLHF
>TRBV6-2/TRBV6-3|-|-|TRBJ1-2
TGTGCCAGCAGTTACACAACGGCTGGCCCCAACTATGGCTACACCTTC
CASSYTTAGPNYGYTF
>TRBV6-6|TRBD2|once|TRBJ2-7
TGTGCCAGCAGGGCCTTGGGCGGGGGCTCCTACGAGCAGTACTTC
CASRALGGGSYEQYF
>TRBV10-3|TRBD1|few|TRBJ2-7
TGTGCCATCACAGGGGACAGGGAGAGAGGCGAGCAGTACTTC
CAITGDRERGEQYF
>TRBV28|-|-|TRBJ1-1
TGTGCCAGCCGAGGGGTCACTGAAGCTTTCTTT
CASRGVTEAFF
>TRBV11-1|-|-|TRBJ1-1
TGTGCCAGCAGCTTGACAGGCGCACAGGGTAGCACTGAAGCTTTCTTT
CASSLTGAQGSTEAFF
>TRBV12-3/TRBV12-4|-|few|TRBJ1-5
TGTGCCAGCAACAGGGCGGGCAATCAGCCCCAGCATTTT
CASNRAGNQPQHF
>TRBV11-2|TRBD2|-|TRBJ2-5
TGTGCCAGCACCGATCCCGGGGGGGCAGAGACCCAGTACTTC
CASTDPGGAETQYF
>TRBV5-1|-|once|TRBJ2-5
TGCGCCAGCAGCTTGGCCCAAGAGACCCAGTACTTC
CASSLAQETQYF
>TRBV5-4|TRBD1|-|TRBJ2-7
TGTGCCAGCAGCCTGCCCCGGACAGGGGGCACCGAGCAGTACTTC
CASSLPRTGGTEQYF
>TRBV19|-|-|TRBJ2-1
TGTGCCAACCAAGACCATATCCTGAGCTCCTACAATGAGCAGTTCTTC
CANQDHILSSYNEQFF
>TRBV5-3|-|-|TRBJ1-3
TGTGCCAGAAGCCCCTCGTGGGCCTCTGGAAACACCATATATTTT
CARSPSWASGNTIYF
>TRBV3-1/TRBV3-2|-|-|TRBJ2-5
TGTGCCAGCAGCCAAGGGTGGGGAGAGACCCAGTACTTC
CASSQGWGETQYF
>TRBV5-1|-|-|TRBJ2-6
TGCGCCAGCACCCGAGGTAGGGTCGTGGCCGGGGCCAACGTCCTGACTTTC
CASTRGRVVAGANVLTF
>TRBV5-8|TRBD2|-|TRBJ2-3
TGTGCCAGCAGCTTGAGCGGGATTAGCACAGATACGCAGTATTTT
CASSLSGISTDTQYF
>TRBV2|-|-|TRBJ1-1
TGTGCCAGCATGAGGACAGATATGAACACTGAAGCTTTCTTT
CASMRTDMNTEAFF
>TRBV28|TRBD2|-|TRBJ2-4
TGTGCCAGCAGTTTAGTTACTAGCGGGAAGTACTTC
CASSLVTSGKYF
>TRBV19|-|-|TRBJ1-1
TGTGCCAGTAGGAGGGGCTGGGGCACTGAAGCTTTCTTT
CASRRGWGTEAFF